A selection of T cell receptor beta chains follows, all from one sample in a study of Graves' ophthalmopathy and Graves' hyperthyroidism. TCRdb re-analysed the multiplex PCR reads in MiXCR, keeping a single row per CDR3 protein. The sample yields some 1.1 million distinct CDR3 sequences, roughly two fifths seen once. The material sequenced was peripheral blood or thyroid tissue (not recorded which). These receptors were obtained from an adult man with Graves' hyperthyroidism. CDR3s include the opening cysteine and the closing phenylalanine or tryptophan. Fields, in order: V gene, J gene, CDR3 protein.

v_gene: TRBV19; j_gene: TRBJ1-2; CDR3aa: CASSKQGNNYGYTF
v_gene: TRBV20-1; j_gene: TRBJ2-5; CDR3aa: CSARGRRSAETQYF
v_gene: TRBV19; j_gene: TRBJ2-6; CDR3aa: CASSMGSGANVLTF
v_gene: TRBV9; j_gene: TRBJ2-7; CDR3aa: CASSVGPNYEQYF
v_gene: TRBV7-9; j_gene: TRBJ1-2; CDR3aa: CASERTGGYYGYTF
v_gene: TRBV7-8; j_gene: TRBJ1-5; CDR3aa: CASSLAGQGYSNQPQHF
v_gene: TRBV19; j_gene: TRBJ2-5; CDR3aa: CASSAAGSQETQYF
v_gene: TRBV20-1; j_gene: TRBJ1-5; CDR3aa: CSATTQQLNQPQHF
v_gene: TRBV20-1; j_gene: TRBJ2-5; CDR3aa: CSASSTLRLAGARETQYF
v_gene: TRBV10-3; j_gene: TRBJ1-3; CDR3aa: CAISRTDRRVSGNTIYF
v_gene: TRBV25-1; j_gene: TRBJ1-2; CDR3aa: CACSARGTARSRGYTF
v_gene: TRBV4-3; j_gene: TRBJ1-2; CDR3aa: CASSQDPSVYGYTF
v_gene: TRBV29-1; j_gene: TRBJ2-7; CDR3aa: CSSRQGVEQYF
v_gene: TRBV20-1; j_gene: TRBJ1-5; CDR3aa: CSASYRSDPQHF
v_gene: TRBV29-1; j_gene: TRBJ2-7; CDR3aa: CSVGAGTIYEQYF
v_gene: TRBV7-9; j_gene: TRBJ2-5; CDR3aa: CASSLDWRGDQETQYF
v_gene: TRBV6-6; j_gene: TRBJ1-2; CDR3aa: CASGTGPRVVYGYTF
v_gene: TRBV5-8; j_gene: TRBJ1-6; CDR3aa: CASGSQFRSPLHF
v_gene: TRBV27; j_gene: TRBJ1-6; CDR3aa: CASSKEPLYNSPLHF
v_gene: TRBV10-3; j_gene: TRBJ1-2; CDR3aa: CAISESVGSGTYTF
v_gene: TRBV29-1; j_gene: TRBJ1-3; CDR3aa: CSSQQGAGNTIYF
v_gene: TRBV7-9; j_gene: TRBJ1-2; CDR3aa: CASSLRGGDYGYTF
v_gene: TRBV29-1; j_gene: TRBJ1-5; CDR3aa: CSVAEGTSNQPQHF
v_gene: TRBV25-1; j_gene: TRBJ2-5; CDR3aa: CASSMGPAETQYF
v_gene: TRBV10-3; j_gene: TRBJ1-1; CDR3aa: CASSQGDHTEAFF
v_gene: TRBV2; j_gene: TRBJ1-1; CDR3aa: CASSEISQNTEAFF
v_gene: TRBV7-2; j_gene: TRBJ2-7; CDR3aa: CAGSLRHKIADGYEQYF
v_gene: TRBV7-2; j_gene: TRBJ2-2; CDR3aa: CASSLEGWNTGELFF
v_gene: TRBV15; j_gene: TRBJ2-7; CDR3aa: CATESYEQYF
v_gene: TRBV20-1; j_gene: TRBJ1-1; CDR3aa: CSARDHTGINSEAFF
v_gene: TRBV7-2; j_gene: TRBJ1-1; CDR3aa: CASSLRTGGGWTEAFF
v_gene: TRBV9; j_gene: TRBJ1-2; CDR3aa: CASSVAPGQGYGYTF
v_gene: TRBV29-1; j_gene: TRBJ1-1; CDR3aa: CSAGGGDRAGTEAFF
v_gene: TRBV11-2; j_gene: TRBJ1-5; CDR3aa: CASSLNRGLGYQPQHF
v_gene: TRBV20-1; j_gene: TRBJ2-7; CDR3aa: CSARMLGIGGDEQYF
v_gene: TRBV7-2; j_gene: TRBJ2-7; CDR3aa: CASSQQGSHRGEQYF
v_gene: TRBV7-2; j_gene: TRBJ2-7; CDR3aa: CASIGTSGGFSYEQYF
v_gene: TRBV7-8; j_gene: TRBJ1-1; CDR3aa: CASSSGESRNTEAFF
v_gene: TRBV6-5; j_gene: TRBJ2-7; CDR3aa: CASNPSGGSYEQYF
v_gene: TRBV7-2; j_gene: TRBJ1-1; CDR3aa: CASSPQGTVNTEAFF
v_gene: TRBV6-5; j_gene: TRBJ1-1; CDR3aa: CASSYSLGWTPEAFF
v_gene: TRBV5-5; j_gene: TRBJ2-7; CDR3aa: CASSIDPGQPSYEQYF
v_gene: TRBV4-1; j_gene: TRBJ2-7; CDR3aa: CASSPTGLPTRYSYEQYF
v_gene: TRBV15; j_gene: TRBJ1-1; CDR3aa: CATSRDTW
v_gene: TRBV7-8; j_gene: TRBJ1-1; CDR3aa: CASSFTGVLNTEAFF
v_gene: TRBV19; j_gene: TRBJ1-6; CDR3aa: CASTTGQGDSPLHF
v_gene: TRBV7-7; j_gene: TRBJ2-5; CDR3aa: CASSLDVGRETQYF
v_gene: TRBV29-1; j_gene: TRBJ1-5; CDR3aa: CSADGHQPQHF
v_gene: TRBV4-3; j_gene: TRBJ1-5; CDR3aa: CASSHQPRLNQPQHF
v_gene: TRBV24-1; j_gene: TRBJ1-5; CDR3aa: CATSDRGEHF
v_gene: TRBV6-5; j_gene: TRBJ2-2; CDR3aa: CASSAPGPRNTGELFF
v_gene: TRBV7-9; j_gene: TRBJ2-7; CDR3aa: CASSSDGQGAEQYF